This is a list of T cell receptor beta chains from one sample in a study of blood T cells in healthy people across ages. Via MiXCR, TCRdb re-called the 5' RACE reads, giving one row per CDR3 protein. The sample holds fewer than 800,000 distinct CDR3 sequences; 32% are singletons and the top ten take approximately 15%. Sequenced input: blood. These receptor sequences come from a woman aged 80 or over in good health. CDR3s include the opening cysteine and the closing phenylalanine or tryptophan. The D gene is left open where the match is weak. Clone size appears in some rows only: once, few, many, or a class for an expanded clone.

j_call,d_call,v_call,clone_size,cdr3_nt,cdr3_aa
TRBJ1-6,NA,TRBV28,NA,TGTGCCAGCATCCCCCGCCGAGGGCGAGGTTCACCCCTCCACTTT,CASIPRRGRGSPLHF
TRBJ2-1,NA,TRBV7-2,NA,TGTGCCAGCAGCCCCCGGAAGATAGTCAATGAGCAGTTCTTC,CASSPRKIVNEQFF
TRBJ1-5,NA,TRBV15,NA,TGTGCCGCCAGCTGGGGAGGGGGACAACAAAATCAGCCCCAGCATTTT,CAASWGGGQQNQPQHF
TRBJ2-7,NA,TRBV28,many,TGTGCCAGTGGACCCGTATTCTACGAGCAGTACTTC,CASGPVFYEQYF
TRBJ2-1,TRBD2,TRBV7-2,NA,TGTGCCAGCAGCTTAGTCGCGACTAGCGGGAGCAATGAGCAGTTCTTC,CASSLVATSGSNEQFF
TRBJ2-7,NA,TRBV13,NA,TGTGCCAGCAGCTTAACCCCGGAAGCCTACGAGCAGTACTTC,CASSLTPEAYEQYF
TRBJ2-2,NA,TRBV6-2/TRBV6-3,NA,TGTGCCAGCAGTTACTCGGGAAAAGTAGGGCTCGGCGCCGGGGAGCTGTTTTTT,CASSYSGKVGLGAGELFF
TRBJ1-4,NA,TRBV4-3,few,TGCGCCAGCAGCCGCCAGTTTGCAACTAATGAAAAACTGTTTTTT,CASSRQFATNEKLFF
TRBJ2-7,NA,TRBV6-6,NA,TGTGCCAGCAGCCCCGCGGCCCGCGAGCAGTACTTC,CASSPAAREQYF
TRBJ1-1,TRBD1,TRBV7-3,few,TGTGCCAGCAGCCTGACAGGGGGGGCCGCTGAAGCTTTCTTT,CASSLTGGAAEAFF
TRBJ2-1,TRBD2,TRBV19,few,TGTGCCAGTAGTATTCGGCTAGCGGGCCCTAGGGACAATGAGCAGTTCTTC,CASSIRLAGPRDNEQFF
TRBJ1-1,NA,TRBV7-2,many,TGTGCCAGCAGCCCCCCATTACACACTGAAGCTTTCTTT,CASSPPLHTEAFF
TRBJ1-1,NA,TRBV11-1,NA,TGTGCCAGTGGGACTCTCTATGGGAACACTGAAGCTTTCTTT,CASGTLYGNTEAFF
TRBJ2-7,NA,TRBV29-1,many,TGCAGCGTCCAAGTCGGGGGGCACGAGCAGTACTTC,CSVQVGGHEQYF
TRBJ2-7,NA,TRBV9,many,TGTGCCAGCAGCGTAGAGCTGCAAACCTACGAGCAGTACTTC,CASSVELQTYEQYF
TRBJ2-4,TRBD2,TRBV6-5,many,TGTGCCAGCAGTTACTCGACAAGTGGAGCGGGGAACCCCAAAAACATTCAGTACTTC,CASSYSTSGAGNPKNIQYF
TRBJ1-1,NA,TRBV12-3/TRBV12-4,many,TGTGCCAGCGGGCACACTGAAGCTTTCTTT,CASGHTEAFF
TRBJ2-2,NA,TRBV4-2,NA,TGTGCCAGCAGCCAAGTCACCACCGGGGAGCTGTTTTTT,CASSQVTTGELFF
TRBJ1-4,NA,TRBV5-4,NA,TGTGCCAGCACCTTTGGGGGCGGCGGCAATGAAAAACTGTTTTTT,CASTFGGGGNEKLFF
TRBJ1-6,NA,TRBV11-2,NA,TGTGCCAGCAGCATGCCGTTCTCACCCCTCCACTTT,CASSMPFSPLHF
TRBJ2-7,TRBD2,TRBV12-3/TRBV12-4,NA,TGTACCAGCAGTCTAGCGGGGGGGACCTACGAGCAGTACTTC,CTSSLAGGTYEQYF
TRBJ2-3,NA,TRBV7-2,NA,TGTGCCAGCAGCTTAGAGGGGGTGGGAGATACGCAGTATTTT,CASSLEGVGDTQYF
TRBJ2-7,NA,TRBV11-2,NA,TGTGCCAGCAGCCCTTTGGGACTGTACAATGAGCAATACTTC,CASSPLGLYNEQYF
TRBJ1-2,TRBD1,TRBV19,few,TGTGCCAGTAGTCAACGTGAACCGGGACAGGGAACCCGGGGCTACACCTTC,CASSQREPGQGTRGYTF
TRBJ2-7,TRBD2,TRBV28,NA,TGTGCCAGTAGCGGGGGAGCGGGGTTCTACGAGCAGTACTTC,CASSGGAGFYEQYF
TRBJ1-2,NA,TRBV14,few,TGTGCCAGCAGCCAAATGGGGGGAGGCTATGGCTACACCTTC,CASSQMGGGYGYTF
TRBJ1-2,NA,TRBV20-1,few,TGCAGTGCTAGGACTCTCCCCGGGGCCTCCCCCGGAGGCACCTTC,CSARTLPGASPGGTF